This TCR beta chain appears in the sequencing data of a study of blood T cell repertoires in COVID-19. Study in general: From T cells, B-cell-depleted T cells, or PBMCs came the material, which was cDNA or gDNA.

This CDR3 region has 15 residues. Trimming took 2 bases from V and 4 from J, leaving 15 bases between them. The germline CDR1 and CDR2 sequences are SGHRS and YFSETQ. In the source study's methods: Reference gene primer amplification gave nucleated cell count estimates. Libraries were prepared by immunoSEQ multiplex PCR; TCRdb keeps only in-frame clonotypes and omits some of them. That table furnishes V, J and clone size, whereas the DNA furnished D and trimming. The sample includes 20,000 to 30,000 clones, around 94% seen only once; the top ten take around 8%. The chain couples TRBV5-1 to TRBJ1-2; D possibly corresponds to TRBD1 (6 bases). This TCR came from a human donor in a cohort sampled during active COVID-19. The material sequenced was peripheral blood. The DNA for the CDR3 is TGCGCCAGCAGCTTAGAGGGCACAGGGTCCTATGGCTACACCTTC. Its translation is CASSLEGTGSYGYTF.